This T cell receptor (beta chain) comes out of a study of early T cells in non-severe SARS-CoV-2 infection. Study-wide background: Alpha and beta chains were unpaired, from unsorted whole-blood bulk RNA. Overall study findings and caveats: CD4 and private specificities were missed by VDJdb matching, which favored anti-spike CD8 responses.

The germline V gene encodes CDR1 SQVTM and CDR2 ANQGSEA. V dropped 0 bases and J dropped 6 bases, with 8 bases sitting between them. The CDR3 runs to 12 residues. In the library, individual cDNA molecules carried attached unique molecular identifiers. One entry per CDR3 protein, called by TCRdb with MiXCR from the 5' RACE reads. Of about 39,000 distinct CDR3 sequences in the sample, roughly 7.1% were seen once. This clonotype was recorded at least ten times. Its antigen is not known. V usage is TRBV29-1 and J usage is TRBJ1-1; D not certain. What was sequenced was whole blood. The sequence was collected from an adult who was a healthcare worker with PCR-confirmed SARS-CoV-2 infection or an uninfected control (not recorded which). The CDR3 sequence: CSVEDPGSEAFF. The CDR3 region has the DNA TGCAGCGTTGAAGATCCCGGTTCTGAAGCTTTCTTT. Using reference TRBV29-1 and TRBJ1-1 for the parts outside the CDR3, the full variable domain is SAVISQKPSRDICQRGTSLTIQCQVDSQVTMMFWYRQQPGQSLTLIATANQGSEATYESGFVIDKFPISRPNLTFSTLTVSNMSPEDSSIYLCSVEDPGSEAFFGQGTRLTVV.